This TCR beta chain derives from a study of T cell responses to AZD1222 COVID-19 vaccine. Data came from immunoSEQ multiplex PCR; TCRdb stores just in-frame clones and leaves some out. The sample holds some 130,000 clones, 75% to 85% seen once. The CDR3 extends over 13 amino acids. The J segment lost 9 bases and the V segment lost 2 bases, leaving 4 bases of the junction unmatched. CDR1 and CDR2 from the germline V gene are ENHRY and SYGVKD. This receptor was identified in an adult who received the MenACWY meningococcal vaccine as a control. Sequencing was performed on peripheral blood, taken 28 days after the second dose of the MenACWY control vaccine. The chain combines TRBV10-3 with TRBJ2-1; 7 nucleotides match TRBD2. CDR3 sequence: CAISEVSGGEQFF. Written as DNA, the CDR3 is TGTGCCATCAGTGAGGTATCGGGAGGTGAGCAGTTCTTC.